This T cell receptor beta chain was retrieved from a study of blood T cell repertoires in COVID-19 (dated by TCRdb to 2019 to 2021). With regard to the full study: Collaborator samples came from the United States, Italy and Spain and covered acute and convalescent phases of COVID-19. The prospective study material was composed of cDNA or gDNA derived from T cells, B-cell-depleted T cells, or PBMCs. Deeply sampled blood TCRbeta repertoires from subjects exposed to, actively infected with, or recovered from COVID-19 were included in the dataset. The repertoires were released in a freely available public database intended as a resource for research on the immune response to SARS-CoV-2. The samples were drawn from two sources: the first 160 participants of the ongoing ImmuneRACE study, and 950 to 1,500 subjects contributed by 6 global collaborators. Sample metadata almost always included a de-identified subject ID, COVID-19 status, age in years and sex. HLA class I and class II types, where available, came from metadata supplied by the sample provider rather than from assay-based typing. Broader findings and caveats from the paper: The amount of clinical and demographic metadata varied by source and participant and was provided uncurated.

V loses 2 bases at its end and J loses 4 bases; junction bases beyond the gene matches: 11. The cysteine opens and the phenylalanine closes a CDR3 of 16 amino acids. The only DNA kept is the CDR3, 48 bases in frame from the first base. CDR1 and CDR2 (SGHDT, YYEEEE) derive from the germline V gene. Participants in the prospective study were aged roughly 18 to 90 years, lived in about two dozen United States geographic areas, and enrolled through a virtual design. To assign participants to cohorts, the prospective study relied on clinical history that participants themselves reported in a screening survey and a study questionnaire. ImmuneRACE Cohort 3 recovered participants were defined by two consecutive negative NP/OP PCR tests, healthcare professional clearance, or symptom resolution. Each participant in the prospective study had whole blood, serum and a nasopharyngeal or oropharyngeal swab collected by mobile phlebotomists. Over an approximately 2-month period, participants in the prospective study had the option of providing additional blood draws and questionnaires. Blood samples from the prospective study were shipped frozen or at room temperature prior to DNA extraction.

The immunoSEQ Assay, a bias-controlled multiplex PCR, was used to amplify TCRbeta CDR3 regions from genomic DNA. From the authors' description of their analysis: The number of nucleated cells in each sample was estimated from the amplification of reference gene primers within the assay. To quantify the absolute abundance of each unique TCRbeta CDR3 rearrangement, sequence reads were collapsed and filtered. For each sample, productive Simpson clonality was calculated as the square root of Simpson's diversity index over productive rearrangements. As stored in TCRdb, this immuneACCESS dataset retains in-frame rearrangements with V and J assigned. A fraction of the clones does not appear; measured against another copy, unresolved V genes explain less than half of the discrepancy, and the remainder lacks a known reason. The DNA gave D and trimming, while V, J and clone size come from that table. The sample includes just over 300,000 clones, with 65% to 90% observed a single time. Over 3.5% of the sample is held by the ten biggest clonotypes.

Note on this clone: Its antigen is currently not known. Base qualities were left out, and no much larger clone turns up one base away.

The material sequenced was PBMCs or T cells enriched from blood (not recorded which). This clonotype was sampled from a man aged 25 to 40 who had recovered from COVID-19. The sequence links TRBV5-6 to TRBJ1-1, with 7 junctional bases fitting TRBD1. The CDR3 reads CASSFRDSGRGTEAFF. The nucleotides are TGTGCCAGCAGCTTCCGGGACAGCGGTCGAGGCACTGAAGCTTTCTTT.